These 20 T cell receptor beta chains were sequenced from one sample in a study of immune evolution from preneoplasia to lung adenocarcinoma. The repertoire was sequenced with immunoSEQ multiplex PCR; TCRdb's copy has only in-frame clones and lacks some. Of about 6,300 clones listed, approximately 78% were seen once; the top ten hold under 9%. Input material: FFPE lung adenocarcinoma in situ tissue. The origin of the receptors is an older donor with lung adenocarcinoma.

This rearrangement joins TRBV4-1 to TRBJ2-1, with 10 nucleotides matching TRBD1. The junction had 6 bases not matched to a gene; V was cut back by 3 bases and J by 7 bases. CDR1 MGHRA and CDR2 YSYEKL come from the germline V gene. This CDR3 region has 15 residues. The CDR3 sequence is CASSHPTGGWNEQFF. The CDR3 DNA is TGCGCCAGCAGCCACCCGACAGGGGGCTGGAATGAGCAGTTCTTC.

The chain has TRBV2 and TRBJ1-5, with D possibly TRBD1 on 5 matching bases. Germline V gene sequence: CDR1 SNHLY, CDR2 FYNNEI. The CDR3 consists of 15 residues. The V end was cut by 2 bases, the J end by 5 bases, with 13 bases between. CDR3 protein: CASSERAQGDQPQHF. DNA of the CDR3: TGTGCCAGCAGTGAAAGAGCGCAGGGTGATCAGCCCCAGCATTTT.

The J gene is TRBJ1-4, the V gene TRBV2; weak D call: TRBD1 (5 bases). Germline V lookup: CDR1 SNHLY, CDR2 FYNNEI. Deletions cut 3 bases from V and 7 bases from J, with 18 bases between. The CDR3 contains 16 residues. The CDR3 here is CASSDYSLQGGEKLFF. The CDR3 DNA sequence: TGTGCCAGCAGTGACTATTCGTTGCAGGGAGGTGAAAAACTGTTTTTT.

The CDR3 DNA is TGTGCCAGCACCTACGCCGGCCCAAGAGACATTCAGTACTTC. It codes for CASTYAGPRDIQYF. This chain links TRBV18 with TRBJ2-4; no firm D call. The CDR3 extends over 14 amino acids. The V end was cut by 8 bases, the J end by 8 bases, with 19 bases between. The germline CDR1 and CDR2 sequences are KGHSH and LQKENI.

The chain carries TRBV5-6 and TRBJ2-7, with D tentatively TRBD1 or TRBD2 (5 bases each). Per germline, CDR1 SGHDT and CDR2 YYEEEE. Between the trimmed V and J ends, which lost 4 bases and 3 bases, there was a span of 20 bases. CDR3 size: 16 residues. CDR3 amino acids: CASSPRDGRGDYEQYF. CDR3 DNA sequence: TGTGCCAGCAGCCCGAGGGACGGAAGAGGGGACTACGAGCAGTACTTC. The whole variable domain, remainder taken from reference TRBV5-6 and TRBJ2-7, is DAGVTQSPTHLIKTRGQQVTLRCSPKSGHDTVSWYQQALGQGPQFIFQYYEEEERQRGNFPDRFSGHQFPNYSSELNVNALLLGDSALYLCASSPRDGRGDYEQYFGPGTRLTVT.

The J gene is TRBJ2-3, the V gene TRBV7-3; 9 nucleotides line up with TRBD2. The CDR3 contains 20 residues. Trimming at V came to 5 bases and at J to 0 bases, leaving 18 bases not matched to a gene. Germline V gene data show CDR1 as SGHTA and CDR2 as FQGTGA. DNA for the CDR3: TGTGCCAGCAGCCCGCGGGGTAGCGGGGGATCCGAGGGTAGCACAGATACGCAGTATTTT. This encodes CASSPRGSGGSEGSTDTQYF.

V and J are TRBV5-1 and TRBJ1-2, with a possible D match to TRBD1 (5 bases). The CDR3 covers 13 residues. Germline lookup yields CDR1 SGHRS and CDR2 YFSETQ. With 4 bases removed from V and 8 bases from J, the gap between germline ends came to 15 bases. CDR3 in DNA: TGCGCCAGCAGCGAGGGCACCAGGGCGGGCTACACCTTC. This sequence encodes CASSEGTRAGYTF.

The chain is built from TRBV4-2 and TRBJ1-1; D gene ambiguous. The CDR3 has 13 amino acids. Germline CDR1 is LGHNA and CDR2 is YNFKEQ. The V gene lost 2 bases and the J gene lost 0 bases, with 4 bases spanning the gap. The CDR3 sequence: CASSQSLNTEAFF. Here the CDR3 DNA reads TGTGCCAGCAGCCAATCCTTGAACACTGAAGCTTTCTTT.

This clone appeared once. This chain links TRBV12-5 with TRBJ1-5; 7 nucleotides match TRBD1. The CDR3 is 15 residues long. The trim removed 6 bases at V and 6 bases at J, leaving 11 bases unmatched. Germline assignment: CDR1 LGHNT and CDR2 FRNRAP. CDR3 loop: CASGPGQSESQPQHF. Written as DNA, the CDR3 is TGTGCTAGTGGACCGGGACAGTCAGAAAGTCAGCCCCAGCATTTT. Complete variable domain (other parts from reference TRBV12-5 and TRBJ1-5): DARVTQTPRHKVTEMGQEVTMRCQPILGHNTVFWYRQTMMQGLELLAYFRNRAPLDDSGMPKDRFSAEMPDATLATLKIQPSEPRDSAVYFCASGPGQSESQPQHFGDGTRLSIL.

The chain is built from TRBV6-6 and TRBJ2-1; D perhaps matches TRBD2 (5 bases). The CDR3 extends over 14 amino acids. Germline assignment: CDR1 MNHNY and CDR2 SVGAGI (reference sequence). Trimming took 3 bases from V and 5 from J, leaving 11 bases between them. The CDR3 region has the DNA TGTGCCAGCAGTTATGGGCGGACTGACAATGAGCAGTTCTTC. Its protein is CASSYGRTDNEQFF.

The chain carries TRBV5-6 and TRBJ2-2; no firm D call. Between the trimmed V and J ends, which lost 3 bases and 6 bases, there was a span of 6 bases. Germline assignment: CDR1 SGHDT and CDR2 YYEEEE. This CDR3 region has 12 residues. In DNA form, the CDR3 reads TGTGCCAGCAGCTGGTCGTCCGGGGAGCTGTTTTTT. This sequence encodes CASSWSSGELFF.

This chain connects TRBV6-5 to TRBJ1-5; D is perhaps TRBD1 (6 bases). With 2 bases removed from V and 2 bases from J, the gap between germline ends came to 10 bases. Germline loops: CDR1 MNHEY, CDR2 SVGAGI. The CDR3 totals 15 residues. CDR3 nucleotide sequence: TGTGCCAGCAGTTACGCTGGGGGCGGCAATCAGCCCCAGCATTTT. This encodes CASSYAGGGNQPQHF.

This clone was picked up one time. The chain carries TRBV4-1 and TRBJ1-4, with 8 nucleotides matching TRBD1. In germline, CDR1 is MGHRA, CDR2 YSYEKL. With V trimmed by 3 bases and J by 7 bases, 7 bases remained unmatched. CDR3 size: 15 residues. As DNA, the CDR3 is TGCGCCAGCAGCCAGGAAGGACAGGGAGGTGAAAAACTGTTTTTT. Translated, it gives CASSQEGQGGEKLFF.

The chain links TRBV19 to TRBJ2-5, with D maybe TRBD2 (6 bases). The end of the DNA fits TRBJ2-7 better, so the J call may be wrong. The germline V gene has CDR1 LNHDA and CDR2 SQIVND (reference sequence). This CDR3 has 15 residues. The CDR3 sequence: CASSLLWGGGYEQYF. CDR3 in DNA: TGTGCCAGTAGTCTGCTTTGGGGAGGTGGATACGAGCAGTACTTC.

The count of this clone is one. This chain links TRBV7-9 with TRBJ2-1; either TRBD1 or TRBD2 may supply D (5 bases each). The CDR3 covers 16 residues. Trimming pared 1 base from V and 6 bases from J, leaving 16 bases between. Germline-derived CDR1 and CDR2 are SEHNR and FQNEAQ (reference sequence). In DNA form, the CDR3 reads TGTGCCAGCAGCTTAGGAGGGACGGCCTTAGGCAATGAGCAGTTCTTC. Amino acid sequence: CASSLGGTALGNEQFF.

The chain combines TRBV5-1 with TRBJ2-3; 7 bases fit TRBD2. The J segment lost 2 bases and the V segment lost 1 base, leaving 7 bases of the junction unmatched. The CDR3 spans 16 residues. Germline V gene data show CDR1 as SGHRS and CDR2 as YFSETQ. CDR3 DNA: TGCGCCAGCAGCTTGCTACTAGCGCAGCACACAGATACGCAGTATTTT. This codes for CASSLLLAQHTDTQYF. Combining the CDR3 with reference TRBV5-1 and TRBJ2-3 gives the whole variable domain KAGVTQTPRYLIKTRGQQVTLSCSPISGHRSVSWYQQTPGQGLQFLFEYFSETQRNKGNFPGRFSGRQFSNSRSEMNVSTLELGDSALYLCASSLLLAQHTDTQYFGPGTRLTVL.

The sample holds one count of this clone. The gene calls are TRBV20-1 and TRBJ2-5, with D hard to call. CDR3 length: 11 amino acids. The germline V gene encodes CDR1 DFQATT and CDR2 SNEGSKA (reference sequence). Trimming removed 3 bases from V and 4 bases from J, with 6 bases in between. The CDR3 sequence is CSARGTETQYF. In DNA form, the CDR3 reads TGCAGTGCTAGGGGCACAGAGACCCAGTACTTC.

This clone was detected once. The chain joins TRBV18 to TRBJ2-3; perhaps TRBD2 as D (5 bases). The CDR3 extends over 13 amino acids. Trimming pared 2 bases from V and 3 bases from J, leaving 6 bases between. The germline V gene encodes CDR1 KGHSH and CDR2 LQKENI. CDR3 amino acids: CASSPTGTDTQYF. In DNA form, the CDR3 reads TGTGCCAGCTCACCAACGGGAACAGATACGCAGTATTTT.

The gene calls are TRBV5-5 and TRBJ2-7, with D perhaps TRBD1 (5 bases). Germline V gene sequence: CDR1 SGHKS, CDR2 YYEKEE (reference sequence). Trimming pared 5 bases from V and 1 base from J, leaving 10 bases between. This CDR3 has 13 residues. CDR3 sequence reads: CASSHRHSYEQYF. In nucleotides, the CDR3 is TGTGCCAGCAGTCACAGGCATTCCTACGAGCAGTACTTC.

The V gene is TRBV5-1, the J gene TRBJ1-2; D gene unclear. Trimming removed 0 bases from V and 3 bases from J, with 12 bases in between. The CDR3 has 15 residues. CDR1 and CDR2 (germline): SGHRS, YFSETQ. The CDR3: CASSLDTANHYGYTF. In DNA, the CDR3 is TGCGCCAGCAGCTTGGATACAGCTAATCACTATGGCTACACCTTC.